The 17 T cell receptor beta chains below all came from one sample that was sequenced in a study of T cell repertoires in cytomegalovirus infection. TCRdb redid the calling of the reads with MiXCR, one entry per CDR3 protein. The repertoire consists of roughly 130,000 distinct CDR3 sequences, with roughly 8.2% occurring once and the leading ten covering about 9.5%. Specimen: PBMCs. The receptor set was obtained from a human donor in good health (CMV status not recorded). Some clones in this sample may be carry-over from other donors' samples.

This clonotype was recorded many times. This chain joins TRBV12-3 or TRBV12-4 and TRBJ1-2, with 7 bases matching TRBD1. The junction had 8 bases not matched to a gene; V was cut back by 5 bases and J by 8 bases. The length of the CDR3 is 13 residues. The CDR3, as DNA: TGTGCCAGCAGTCTAAGACAGGGTCAAGGCTACACCTTC. Protein: CASSLRQGQGYTF.

The rearrangement joins TRBV14 to TRBJ2-7; TRBD1 is a possible D gene (5 bases). Trimming shortened V by 1 base and J by 6 bases, and 13 bases separated the two germline ends. The V gene's germline CDR1 is SGHDN and CDR2 FVKESK. This CDR3 contains 14 residues. CDR3 in amino acids: CASSQAWGAAEQYF. CDR3 nucleotides: TGTGCCAGCAGCCAAGCCTGGGGCGCCGCCGAGCAGTACTTC.

The chain uses TRBV30 and TRBJ2-5; D remains unclear. Germline CDR1 is GTSNPN and CDR2 is SVGIG (reference sequence). V was pared by 2 bases and J by 5 bases, with 9 bases between. The CDR3 totals 12 residues. The CDR3 region is CAWSPASETQYF. The CDR3 bases are TGTGCCTGGAGTCCAGCGTCGGAGACCCAGTACTTC.

The sample holds a few counts of this clonotype. The chain combines TRBV2 with TRBJ1-5; no clear D gene. The germline gives CDR1 SNHLY, CDR2 FYNNEI. This CDR3 region has 15 residues. V gave up 4 bases and J gave up 6 bases, with 16 bases separating them. The CDR3 DNA reads TGTGCCAGCAGTGCCCCGGGTGTGGGAGGTCAGCCCCAGCATTTT. Protein sequence: CASSAPGVGGQPQHF. Filled out from reference TRBV2 and TRBJ1-5, the complete variable domain reads EPEVTQTPSHQVTQMGQEVILRCVPISNHLYFYWYRQILGQKVEFLVSFYNNEISEKSEIFDDQFSVERPDGSNFTLKIRSTKLEDSAMYFCASSAPGVGGQPQHFGDGTRLSIL.

Ten or more counts support this clonotype. CDR3 nucleotide sequence: TGTGCCAGCAGCGCCGACAGAGGGACCTCTGGCTACACCTTC. Translated, it gives CASSADRGTSGYTF. V usage is TRBV7-2 and J usage is TRBJ1-2, with a possible D match to TRBD1 (5 bases). Trimming removed 5 bases from V and 7 bases from J, with 17 bases in between. Per the germline V gene, CDR1 is SGHTA and CDR2 is FQGNSA. CDR3 size: 14 residues.

The CDR3 DNA follows: TGTGCCAGCAGCTTACCAGGGGGCAACTACGAGCAGTACTTC. It yields the protein CASSLPGGNYEQYF. The V and J genes are TRBV5-5 and TRBJ2-7; 8 bases map to TRBD1. The CDR3 runs to 14 residues. With 2 bases clipped from V and 3 bases from J, the junction kept 4 bases outside the gene matches. Germline CDR1 and CDR2: SGHKS and YYEKEE (reference sequence).

This clonotype was found many times. The chain joins TRBV6-2 or TRBV6-3 to TRBJ2-7; 8 nucleotides align to TRBD2. The J segment lost 2 bases and the V segment lost 5 bases, leaving 5 bases of the junction unmatched. The CDR3 sequence is 14 residues long. CDR1 is MNHEY and CDR2 is SVGEGT in the germline V gene. The CDR3 spells CASSPQAGAYEQYF. CDR3 sequence (DNA): TGTGCCAGCAGTCCCCAAGCGGGGGCCTACGAGCAGTACTTC.

The V and J genes are TRBV19 and TRBJ1-5, with 7 bases lining up with TRBD1. There are 16 residues in the CDR3. Germline V gene sequence: CDR1 LNHDA, CDR2 SQIVND (reference sequence). Trimming took 3 bases from V and 2 from J; bases not matched to a gene: 7. The CDR3 nucleotides read TGTGCCAGTAGTATTGTGGCAGGACAGGGCAATCAGCCCCAGCATTTT. Its translation: CASSIVAGQGNQPQHF.

V is TRBV20-1 and J is TRBJ1-1; D perhaps matches TRBD1 (5 bases). Germline V gives CDR1 DFQATT, CDR2 SNEGSKA (reference sequence). V was cut by 0 bases and J by 6 bases, with 11 bases left in between. The CDR3 length is 13 residues. The CDR3 bases are TGCAGTGCTAGAGACAGGGTGAGGCCTGAAGCTTTCTTT. Residues: CSARDRVRPEAFF.

The rearrangement links TRBV20-1 to TRBJ1-1; no definite D call. V was cut by 5 bases and J by 0 bases, with 13 bases left in between. In germline, CDR1 is DFQATT, CDR2 SNEGSKA (reference sequence). The CDR3 is made up of 14 amino acids. This CDR3 is CSALDKGMNTEAFF. Written as DNA, the CDR3 is TGCAGTGCTCTAGATAAAGGGATGAACACTGAAGCTTTCTTT.

The gene calls are TRBV2 and TRBJ1-2; D is ambiguous. Trimming shortened V by 4 bases and J by 8 bases, and 11 bases separated the two germline ends. The CDR3 has 12 amino acids. Germline assignment: CDR1 SNHLY and CDR2 FYNNEI. CDR3 sequence: CASSGAPVGYTF. As DNA, the CDR3 is TGTGCCAGCAGTGGGGCACCCGTCGGCTACACCTTC.

This clonotype was detected only a few times. The chain employs TRBV6-5 and TRBJ1-6; TRBD1 matches at 9 bases. This CDR3 has 15 residues. The J segment lost 7 bases and the V segment lost 2 bases, leaving 3 bases of the junction unmatched. Germline CDR1 is MNHEY and CDR2 is SVGAGI. DNA of the CDR3: TGTGCCAGCAGTTACAATGGACAGGGGAATTCACCCCTCCACTTT. Translation gives CASSYNGQGNSPLHF.

This clonotype was observed at least ten times. V gene TRBV7-2 combines with J gene TRBJ2-3, with 12 nucleotides matching TRBD2. Germline CDR1 and CDR2: SGHTA and FQGNSA. The CDR3 spans 17 residues. V gave up 5 bases and J gave up 6 bases; unmatched junction bases: 12. CDR3 nucleotides: TGTGCCAGCAGCGCGCGACTAGCGGGGGCCCCAGGGGATACGCAGTATTTT. Its protein product is CASSARLAGAPGDTQYF.

This clonotype was picked up many times. This chain links TRBV20-1 with TRBJ2-5; D perhaps matches TRBD2 (6 bases). Germline-derived CDR1 and CDR2 are DFQATT and SNEGSKA (reference sequence). The CDR3 has 13 residues. Deletions cut 4 bases from V and 7 bases from J, with 16 bases between. CDR3 DNA: TGCAGTGCTATTGGACGGGGGATTGGGACCCAGTACTTC. It specifies CSAIGRGIGTQYF.

The rearrangement uses TRBV19 and TRBJ1-2; D not certain. Germline V gives CDR1 LNHDA, CDR2 SQIVND (reference sequence). The CDR3 length is 14 residues. V lost 5 bases to trimming and J lost 1 base, with 11 bases between them. CDR3 sequence (DNA): TGTGCCAGTAGTTTGTCGGTCGGTAACTATGGCTACACCTTC. Protein sequence: CASSLSVGNYGYTF.

This clonotype was seen repeatedly, ten times or more. The chain joins TRBV7-2 to TRBJ2-1; 14 bases agree with TRBD2. Germline V gene sequence: CDR1 SGHTA, CDR2 FQGNSA. Losses at the gene ends were 8 bases for V and 5 bases for J; bases not matched to a gene: 11. The CDR3 sequence is 17 residues long. The CDR3 is CASGLAGGFSPHNEQFF. The CDR3 region has the DNA TGTGCCAGCGGACTAGCGGGGGGATTCTCCCCCCACAATGAGCAGTTCTTC.

This clonotype showed up many times. The chain uses TRBV20-1 and TRBJ1-3; TRBD1 matches 7 bases. Germline lookup yields CDR1 DFQATT and CDR2 SNEGSKA (reference sequence). The length of the CDR3 is 14 residues. The J segment lost 0 bases and the V segment lost 6 bases, leaving 5 bases of the junction unmatched. The DNA for the CDR3 is TGCAGTGCGGAAGACAGGGTCTCTGGAAACACCATATATTTT. Translating it yields CSAEDRVSGNTIYF.